What follows is one T cell receptor (beta chain) and its context. Its target is not known. The sample originates from a study of graft-versus-host responses after intestinal transplantation. On the study more broadly: Recipients uniformly received anti-thymocyte globulin induction, followed by tacrolimus and steroids for roughly 3 years.

Trimming left V 8 bases short and J 3 bases short, with 24 bases between. Looked up from germline, CDR1 is MDHEN and CDR2 is SYDVKM. The CDR3 is made up of 17 amino acids. Using immunoSEQ multiplex PCR, the repertoire was profiled, and TCRdb retains in-frame clones only, with some absent. The repertoire holds approximately 28,000 clones, more than 85% seen once, with just over 0.7% in the top ten. Study results and limitations: Peak GvH clone levels in circulation were associated with early post-transplant HvG declines. Recipient marrow harbored GvH clones, some of which surfaced first in ileum or blood.

The rearrangement joins TRBV28 to TRBJ2-3, with a weak D call TRBD2 (6 bases). This TCR was recovered from a human patient who received an intestinal transplant, so some T cells may come from the graft donor. The sample consisted of PBMCs, taken just over 65 days after intestinal transplant. This CDR3 is CASFRGSPLAGTDTQYF. DNA for the CDR3: TGTGCCAGCTTTCGGGGGAGCCCTCTAGCAGGAACAGATACGCAGTATTTT.